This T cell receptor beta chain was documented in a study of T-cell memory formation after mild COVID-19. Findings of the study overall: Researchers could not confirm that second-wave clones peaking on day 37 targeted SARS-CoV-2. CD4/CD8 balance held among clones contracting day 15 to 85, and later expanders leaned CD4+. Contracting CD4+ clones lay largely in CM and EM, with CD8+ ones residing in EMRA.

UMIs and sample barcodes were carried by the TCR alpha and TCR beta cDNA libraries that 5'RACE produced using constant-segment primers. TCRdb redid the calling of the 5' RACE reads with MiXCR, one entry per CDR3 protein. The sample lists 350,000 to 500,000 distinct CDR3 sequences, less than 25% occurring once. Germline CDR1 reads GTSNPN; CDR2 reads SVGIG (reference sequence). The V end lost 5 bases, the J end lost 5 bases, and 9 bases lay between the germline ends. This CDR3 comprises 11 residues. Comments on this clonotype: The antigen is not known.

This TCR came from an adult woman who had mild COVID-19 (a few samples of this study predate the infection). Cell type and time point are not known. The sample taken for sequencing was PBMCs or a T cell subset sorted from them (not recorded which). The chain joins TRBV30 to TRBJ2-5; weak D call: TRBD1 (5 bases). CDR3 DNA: TGTGCCTGGGGGGCTTGGGAGACCCAGTACTTC. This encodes CAWGAWETQYF.